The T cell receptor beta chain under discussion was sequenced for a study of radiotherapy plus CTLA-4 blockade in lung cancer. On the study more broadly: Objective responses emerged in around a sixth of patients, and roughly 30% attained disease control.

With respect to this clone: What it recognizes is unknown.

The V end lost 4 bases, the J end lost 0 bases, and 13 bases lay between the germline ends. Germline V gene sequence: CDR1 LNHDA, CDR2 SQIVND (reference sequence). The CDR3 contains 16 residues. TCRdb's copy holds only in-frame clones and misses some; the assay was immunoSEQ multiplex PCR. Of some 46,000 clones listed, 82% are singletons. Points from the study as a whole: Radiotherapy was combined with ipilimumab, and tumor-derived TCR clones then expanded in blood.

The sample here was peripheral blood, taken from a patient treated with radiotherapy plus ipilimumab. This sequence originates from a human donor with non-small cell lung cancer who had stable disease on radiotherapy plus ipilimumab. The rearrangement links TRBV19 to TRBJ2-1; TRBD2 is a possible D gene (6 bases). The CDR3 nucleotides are TGTGCCAGTAGTAGCCGGGACTGGTACTCCTACAATGAGCAGTTCTTC. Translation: CASSSRDWYSYNEQFF.